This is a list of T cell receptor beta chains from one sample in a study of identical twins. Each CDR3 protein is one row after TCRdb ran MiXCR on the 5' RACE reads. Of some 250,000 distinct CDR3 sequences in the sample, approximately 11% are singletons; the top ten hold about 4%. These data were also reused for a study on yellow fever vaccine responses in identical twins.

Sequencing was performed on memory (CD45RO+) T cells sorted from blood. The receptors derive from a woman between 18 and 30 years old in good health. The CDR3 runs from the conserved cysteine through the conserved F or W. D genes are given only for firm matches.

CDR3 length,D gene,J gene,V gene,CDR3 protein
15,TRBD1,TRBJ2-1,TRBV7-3,CASSLPDRGRNEQFF
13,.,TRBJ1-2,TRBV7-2,CASSLASSYGYTF
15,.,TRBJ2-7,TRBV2,CASSEAGTHTYEQYF
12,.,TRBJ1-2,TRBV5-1,CASSGGTTGYTF
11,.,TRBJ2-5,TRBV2,CASSQLDTQYF
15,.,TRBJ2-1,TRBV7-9,CASSLSVSSYNEQFF
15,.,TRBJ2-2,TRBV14,CASSHGYPNTGELFF
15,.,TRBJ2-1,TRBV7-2,CASSLWLEPYNEQFF
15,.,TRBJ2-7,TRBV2,CASRFTLGDRAEQYF
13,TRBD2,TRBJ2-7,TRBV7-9,CASSVRGDYEQYF
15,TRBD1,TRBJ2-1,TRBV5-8,CASSPRDRGHNEQFF
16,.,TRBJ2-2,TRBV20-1,CCARDLSKGQAGELFF
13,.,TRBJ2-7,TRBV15,CATSTGEPYEQYF
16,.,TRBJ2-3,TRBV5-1,CASSAGQFSSTDTQYF
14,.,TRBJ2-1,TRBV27,CASSAAYPYIEQFF
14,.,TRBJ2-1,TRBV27,CASSFGVVGNEQFF
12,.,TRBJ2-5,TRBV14,CASSQDSRTQYF
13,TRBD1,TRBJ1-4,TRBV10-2,CASTGTGSEKLFF
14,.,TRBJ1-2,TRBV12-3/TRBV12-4,CASSLGQGWYGYTF
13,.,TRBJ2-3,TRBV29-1,CSVGTVLTDTQYF
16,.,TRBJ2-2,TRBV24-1,CATSDSRGQNTGELFF
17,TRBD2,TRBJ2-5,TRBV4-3,CASSPGLAGGLQETQYF
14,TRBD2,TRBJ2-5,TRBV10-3,CAIRIAGVEETQYF
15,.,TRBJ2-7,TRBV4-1,CASSQEGEGSYEQYF
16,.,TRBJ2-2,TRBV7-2,CASSGFRDMNTGELFF
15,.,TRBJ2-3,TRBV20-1,CSARDVGRSTDTQYF
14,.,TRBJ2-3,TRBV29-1,CSTPGQLRTDTQYF
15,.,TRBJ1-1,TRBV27,CASSLSGFMNTEAFF
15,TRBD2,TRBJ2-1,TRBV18,CASSPKPSGYNEQFF
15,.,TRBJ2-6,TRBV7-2,CASSSGSPGANVLTF
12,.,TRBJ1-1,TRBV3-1,CASSQGRTEAFF
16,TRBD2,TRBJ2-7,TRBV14,CASSHLGEAGEYEQYF